These T cell receptor beta chains were read from a single sample in a study of cytomegalovirus exposure and HLA in healthy donors. Measured with immunoSEQ multiplex PCR; TCRdb has only the in-frame clones, and not every one. The data show approximately 58,000 clones, and the top ten clones hold about 4%. Sequenced sample: PBMCs. All receptors come from a woman under 30 in good health and CMV-seronegative. CDR3s include the opening cysteine and the closing phenylalanine or tryptophan. A D gene is named only where the DNA matches it firmly.

TRBJ2-5 | 13 | TRBV7-7 | NA | CASSFGSRETQYF | TGTGCTAGCAGCTTCGGTTCACGAGAGACCCAGTACTTC
TRBJ2-5 | 17 | TRBV4-1 | TRBD2 | CASSLRTSGGTGENQYF | TGCGCCAGCAGCCTAAGGACTAGCGGGGGTACGGGAGAGAACCAGTACTTC
TRBJ2-4 | 15 | TRBV4-1 | NA | CASSQLGLAKNIQYF | TGCGCCAGCAGCCAACTGGGGCTAGCCAAAAACATTCAGTACTTC
TRBJ2-2 | 13 | TRBV6-6 | NA | CASRRQETGELFF | TGTGCCAGCAGAAGACAGGAAACCGGGGAGCTGTTTTTT
TRBJ1-2 | 13 | TRBV27 | NA | CASSRGIGYGYTF | TGTGCCAGCAGTAGGGGGATCGGGTATGGCTACACCTTC
TRBJ2-2 | 16 | TRBV6-5 | TRBD1 | CASSYSRQGGRGELFF | TGTGCCAGCAGTTACTCCCGACAGGGGGGGAGGGGGGAGCTGTTTTTT
TRBJ1-1 | 14 | TRBV7-3 | TRBD1 | CASSPQGASTEAFF | TGTGCCAGCAGCCCCCAGGGGGCAAGCACTGAAGCTTTCTTT
TRBJ1-3 | 13 | TRBV30 | NA | CAYEGVFLDTIYF | TGTGCCTACGAAGGGGTTTTTCTCGACACCATATATTTT
TRBJ2-1 | 14 | TRBV9 | NA | CASSVVRSYNEQFF | TGTGCCAGCAGCGTAGTCAGGTCGTACAATGAGCAGTTCTTC
TRBJ1-3 | 17 | TRBV30 | TRBD1 | CAWSVQGGQGSGNTIYF | TGTGCCTGGAGTGTACAGGGAGGACAGGGCTCTGGAAACACCATATATTTT
TRBJ2-5 | 15 | TRBV2 | TRBD2 | CASRGTSGGLETQYF | TGTGCCAGCAGGGGGACTAGCGGGGGGCTAGAGACCCAGTACTTC
TRBJ2-1 | 15 | TRBV18 | TRBD2 | CASYRGGRLYNEQFF | TGTGCCAGCTACAGAGGCGGGAGGCTCTACAATGAGCAGTTCTTC
TRBJ1-1 | 13 | TRBV6-1 | NA | CASSENGGTEAFF | TGTGCCAGCAGTGAGAACGGGGGCACTGAAGCTTTCTTT